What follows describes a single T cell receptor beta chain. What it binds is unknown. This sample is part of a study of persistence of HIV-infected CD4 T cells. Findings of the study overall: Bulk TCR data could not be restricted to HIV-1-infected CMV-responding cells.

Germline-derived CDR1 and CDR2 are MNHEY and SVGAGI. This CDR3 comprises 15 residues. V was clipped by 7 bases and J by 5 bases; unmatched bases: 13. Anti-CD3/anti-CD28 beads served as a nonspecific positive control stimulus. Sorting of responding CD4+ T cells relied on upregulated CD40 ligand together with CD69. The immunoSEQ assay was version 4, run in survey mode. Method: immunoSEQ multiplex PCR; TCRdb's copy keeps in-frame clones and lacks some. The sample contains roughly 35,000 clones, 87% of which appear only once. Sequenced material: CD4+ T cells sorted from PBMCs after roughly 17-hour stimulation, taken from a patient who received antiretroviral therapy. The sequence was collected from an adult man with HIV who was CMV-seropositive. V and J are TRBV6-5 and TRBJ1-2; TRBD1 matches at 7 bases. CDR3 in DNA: TGTGCCAGCAAAATGGACAGGCAAAACTCTTATGGCTACACCTTC. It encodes CASKMDRQNSYGYTF.